The subject of this entry is one T cell receptor beta chain. These data belong to a study of T-cell reconstitution after alpha-beta-depleted transplantation in children. Unique molecular identifiers were incorporated when the TCRbeta library was constructed. TCRdb reprocessed the PCR reads with MiXCR, giving one entry per CDR3 protein. The sample records hundreds of thousands of distinct CDR3 sequences, approximately 16% being singletons. This CDR3 has 12 residues. Trimming removed 2 bases from V and 8 bases from J, with 9 bases in between. Germline CDR1 is SGHKS and CDR2 is YYEKEE (reference sequence).

Sample: PBMCs from the stem cell graft donor, taken from the stem cell graft. This chain joins TRBV5-5 and TRBJ2-3; maybe TRBD2 (6 bases). This receptor was identified in a human donor who donated a stem cell graft to a child with acute myeloid leukemia. The CDR3 reads CASSFFGGTQYF. The CDR3 region has the DNA TGTGCCAGCAGCTTTTTCGGGGGTACGCAGTATTTT.